This is a list of T cell receptor beta chains from one sample in a study of cytomegalovirus exposure and HLA in healthy donors. Sequenced by immunoSEQ multiplex PCR; TCRdb stores in-frame clones only, minus some. The data contain roughly 130,000 clones, around 77% of them singletons. Source material: PBMCs. The receptor set was obtained from a man between 18 and 29 years old in good health and CMV-seronegative. Each CDR3 is given with its conserved first and last residue. D genes are given only for firm matches. Where a row states a size, it is once, few, many or the class of an expanded clone; other rows omit it.

CDR3nt	CDR3aa	len	abundance	d_gene	v_gene	j_gene
TGTGCCAGCAGTTTTAGTGGGCTCGCTCAGCCCCAGCATTTT	CASSFSGLAQPQHF	14	-	-	TRBV27	TRBJ1-5
TGTGCTAGTGGCCACGGACAGCTTAGCAATCAGCCCCAGCATTTT	CASGHGQLSNQPQHF	15	-	-	TRBV12-5	TRBJ1-5
TGTGCCAGCAGCCGAGACAGATTCTATGGCTACACCTTC	CASSRDRFYGYTF	13	-	-	TRBV5-6	TRBJ1-2
TGCGCCAGCAGCCAAACGACAGGGTGGGCCTATGGCTACACCTTC	CASSQTTGWAYGYTF	15	-	TRBD1	TRBV4-1	TRBJ1-2
TGTGCCAGTAGTGGACAGGGTGGGAAGAGCTACACCTTC	CASSGQGGKSYTF	13	-	TRBD1	TRBV19	TRBJ1-2
TGTGCCATCGATTTACAGGTAATTGGAAACACCATATATTTT	CAIDLQVIGNTIYF	14	once	-	TRBV10-3	TRBJ1-3
TGTGCCATCCACGGACAGGGATCTTCTTACAATGAGCAGTTCTTC	CAIHGQGSSYNEQFF	15	-	TRBD1	TRBV10-3	TRBJ2-1
TGTGCCAGCAGCTTAGCGGAGGTTTTGAACACTGAAGCTTTCTTT	CASSLAEVLNTEAFF	15	few	-	TRBV7-6	TRBJ1-1
TGTGCCAGCAGCTCTGAGAGGGGGATGGGTACTGAAGCTTTCTTT	CASSSERGMGTEAFF	15	-	-	TRBV5-4	TRBJ1-1
TGCGCCAGCAGCCAAGATGGGACAGGGGGCTTGGAGACCCAGTACTTC	CASSQDGTGGLETQYF	16	-	TRBD1	TRBV4-3	TRBJ2-5
TGCGCCAGCAGCGCGGGGACAGGGAACACTGAAGCTTTCTTT	CASSAGTGNTEAFF	14	-	TRBD1	TRBV5-1	TRBJ1-1
TGTGCCAGCAGTTCCTCCTCGGAGGGAAACATTCAGTACTTC	CASSSSSEGNIQYF	14	-	-	TRBV27	TRBJ2-4
TGTGCCACCAGTTGGGAGTCAGGGAACACTGAAGCTTTCTTT	CATSWESGNTEAFF	14	-	-	TRBV15	TRBJ1-1
TGCGCCAGCAGCTTCCCAGGGTCAGATACGCAGTATTTT	CASSFPGSDTQYF	13	few	-	TRBV5-1	TRBJ2-3
TGTGCCACTACAGGGGTTCACAATGAGCAGTTCTTC	CATTGVHNEQFF	12	-	TRBD1	TRBV19	TRBJ2-1
TGTGCCTTCGGGGACACTGAAGCTTTCTTT	CAFGDTEAFF	10	few	-	TRBV30	TRBJ1-1
TGTGCCAGCAGCTTAGCGGGGGACAGGGTGAATTCACCCCTCCACTTT	CASSLAGDRVNSPLHF	16	-	TRBD1	TRBV7-2	TRBJ1-6
TGTGCCAGCAGCCGGCCCCGGGACGGGGAGCTGTTTTTT	CASSRPRDGELFF	13	-	-	TRBV5-4	TRBJ2-2
TGCGCCAGCAGCCAAGGGAGTAGCTCTTCCTACAATGAGCAGTTCTTC	CASSQGSSSSYNEQFF	16	-	-	TRBV4-3	TRBJ2-1
TGTGCCAGCAGCGTAGAACCCTTGGGGGGGAACACTGAAGCTTTCTTT	CASSVEPLGGNTEAFF	16	-	-	TRBV9	TRBJ1-1
TGTGCCAGCAGTCTGTATTCTTGGACAGATCGGAGGGGCTACACCTTC	CASSLYSWTDRRGYTF	16	-	-	TRBV2	TRBJ1-2
TGTGCCAGCAGTCATGGACAGGGAAGCTCCTACGAGCAGTACTTC	CASSHGQGSSYEQYF	15	-	TRBD1	TRBV7-2	TRBJ2-7
TGTGCCAGCAGCCAAGTAGGGACAGGGAACACCGGGGAGCTGTTTTTT	CASSQVGTGNTGELFF	16	-	TRBD1	TRBV14	TRBJ2-2
TGTGCCAGCAGTTATGGCGGAGGGGACACTGAAGCTTTCTTT	CASSYGGGDTEAFF	14	-	-	TRBV6-1	TRBJ1-1
TGTGCCAGCAGTTACCAGGGGCTGACCGGGGAGCTGTTTTTT	CASSYQGLTGELFF	14	-	-	TRBV6-5	TRBJ2-2
TGTGCCAGCAGCTCTACTCGGGACAGGGATTCTGGGGCCAACGTCCTGACTTTC	CASSSTRDRDSGANVLTF	18	-	TRBD1	TRBV7-9	TRBJ2-6
TGTGCCAGCAGTTACGGGCAGGGTAAAGCTTTCTTT	CASSYGQGKAFF	12	-	-	TRBV6-5	TRBJ1-1
TGTGCCAGCAGCACAGGGGGTGGGACTAATGAAAAACTGTTTTTT	CASSTGGGTNEKLFF	15	once	TRBD1	TRBV9	TRBJ1-4
TGTGCCAGTGGCCAGGGGAAACTGTTTTTT	CASGQGKLFF	10	-	-	TRBV2	TRBJ1-4
TGCGCCAGCAGCCTAGGGGGCTTAACCTACGAGCAGTACTTC	CASSLGGLTYEQYF	14	-	TRBD1	TRBV4-3	TRBJ2-7
TGTGCCAGCAGCGCCCGGGGGGCACTTAATGAAAAACTGTTTTTT	CASSARGALNEKLFF	15	-	-	TRBV9	TRBJ1-4
TGTGCCATCAGTGAGTCCACAGCGAACACCGGGGAGCTGTTTTTT	CAISESTANTGELFF	15	-	-	TRBV10-3	TRBJ2-2
TGTGCCAGCTCATTACAGGGGAAGTATGGCTACACCTTC	CASSLQGKYGYTF	13	-	TRBD1	TRBV18	TRBJ1-2
TGTGCCAGCAGCTTGCTACAGGGCGCCTACGAGCAGTACTTC	CASSLLQGAYEQYF	14	-	-	TRBV5-6	TRBJ2-7
TGTGCCAGCAACAGATTCAGCCCGGCGGGGGAGACCCAGTACTTC	CASNRFSPAGETQYF	15	-	-	TRBV6-1	TRBJ2-5
TGTGCCAGCTCACCGGGACAGACGGGCAGTTCACCCCTCCACTTT	CASSPGQTGSSPLHF	15	-	TRBD1	TRBV18	TRBJ1-6
TGTGCCAGCAGTCCTGGGGCAGGGAACCCTTATGGCTACACCTTC	CASSPGAGNPYGYTF	15	-	-	TRBV6-4	TRBJ1-2
TGTGCCAGCAGCTTCGACAGGGGGTTTTACAATGAGCAGTTCTTC	CASSFDRGFYNEQFF	15	-	TRBD1	TRBV7-2	TRBJ2-1
TGTGCCAGCAGCTTGGCCACAGAGGGTGATTGTGGCTACACCTTC	CASSLATEGDCGYTF	15	-	-	TRBV5-6	TRBJ1-2
TGCGCCAGCAGCTTTTCGGGGTTTGAGACCCAGTACTTC	CASSFSGFETQYF	13	-	-	TRBV5-1	TRBJ2-5
TGTGCCAGCAGTTCAGGGGTAGGCTACACCTTC	CASSSGVGYTF	11	once	-	TRBV6-5	TRBJ1-2
TGTGCCAGCAACTGGGGGGGCGGGGAGCTGTTTTTT	CASNWGGGELFF	12	-	TRBD2	TRBV7-2	TRBJ2-2
TGTGCCAGCAGCGGTCCGGGACAGTATGAAAAACTGTTTTTT	CASSGPGQYEKLFF	14	few	TRBD1	TRBV7-8	TRBJ1-4
TGTGCCAGCAGCGTGGGAGGGTCGAACACTGAAGCTTTCTTT	CASSVGGSNTEAFF	14	-	-	TRBV9	TRBJ1-1
TGTGCCAGCAGCCTGACAGGGGGTTATGGAAACACCATATATTTT	CASSLTGGYGNTIYF	15	-	TRBD1	TRBV5-5	TRBJ1-3
TGTGCCAGCAAGCGTTCTGAAGGCAATCAGCCCCAGCATTTT	CASKRSEGNQPQHF	14	-	-	TRBV2	TRBJ1-5
TGTGCCAGCAGCCCAAACAGGGGATTTAACTATGGCTACACCTTC	CASSPNRGFNYGYTF	15	-	TRBD1	TRBV5-5	TRBJ1-2
TGTGCCAGCAGTTACTCCGGCGGACAGTTCAACGAGCAGTACTTC	CASSYSGGQFNEQYF	15	-	-	TRBV6-6	TRBJ2-7
TGTGCCAGCAGCTTTCAGGGGGCGGGCAATCAGCCCCAGCATTTT	CASSFQGAGNQPQHF	15	-	TRBD1	TRBV11-2	TRBJ1-5
TGCGCCAGCAGCATCCCGACAGGGGGCCGGGACACCGGGGAGCTGTTTTTT	CASSIPTGGRDTGELFF	17	-	TRBD1	TRBV5-1	TRBJ2-2
TGCGCCACCCGAGGACAGGGGGCTGGGAACACTGAAGCTTTCTTT	CATRGQGAGNTEAFF	15	-	TRBD1	TRBV4-1	TRBJ1-1
TGTTCCAGCAGCTTAGTCGGGAACACTGAAGCTTTCTTT	CSSSLVGNTEAFF	13	-	-	TRBV7-9	TRBJ1-1
TGTGCCAGCAGTTTCAACGAGCAGTACTTC	CASSFNEQYF	10	few	-	TRBV2	TRBJ2-7
TGTGCCAGCGCAACCGGGACAGGGGTTGAAAAACTGTTTTTT	CASATGTGVEKLFF	14	-	TRBD1	TRBV6-1	TRBJ1-4